These 16 T cell receptor beta chains originate from one sample sequenced in a study of spatial heterogeneity in lung cancer. TCRdb re-analysed the 5' RACE reads in MiXCR, keeping a single row per CDR3 protein. Of about 92,000 distinct CDR3 sequences listed, 10% to 15% are singletons. The time point: sample taken at primary tumor resection. The starting material was PBMCs, obtained at surgery. Source of these receptors: a male donor with early-stage non-small cell lung cancer.

This clonotype was seen many times. Here the CDR3 DNA reads TGCAGCGTTGAAAGAGCGGGAGTCGGAGAGACCCAGTACTTC. Translating it yields CSVERAGVGETQYF. The chain recombines TRBV29-1 with TRBJ2-5; 8 bases align to TRBD2. CDR1 and CDR2 from the germline V gene are SQVTM and ANQGSEA. This CDR3 contains 14 residues. V lost 2 bases to trimming and J lost 4 bases; unmatched junction nucleotides: 6.

The sample holds a few counts of this clonotype. This chain uses TRBV29-1 with TRBJ2-5; 7 nucleotides agree with TRBD1. Unmatched junction bases numbered 5, after V lost 6 bases and J lost 4 bases. This CDR3 region has 12 residues. Germline V CDR1 and CDR2: SQVTM, ANQGSEA. CDR3 DNA: TGCAGCGTAAAGACAGGGATAGAGACCCAGTACTTC. Translation gives CSVKTGIETQYF. Full variable domain (rest looked up from reference TRBV29-1 and TRBJ2-5): SAVISQKPSRDICQRGTSLTIQCQVDSQVTMMFWYRQQPGQSLTLIATANQGSEATYESGFVIDKFPISRPNLTFSTLTVSNMSPEDSSIYLCSVKTGIETQYFGPGTRLLVL.

This clonotype was found a few times. This sequence joins TRBV10-3 and TRBJ2-3, with D possibly being TRBD2 (6 bases). Trimming removed 4 bases from V and 2 bases from J, with 7 bases in between. Germline loops: CDR1 ENHRY, CDR2 SYGVKD. This CDR3 is built from 13 residues. The CDR3 DNA sequence: TGTGCCATCAGTGCGGACTACACAGATACGCAGTATTTT. Translation: CAISADYTDTQYF.

The chain uses TRBV2 and TRBJ2-1; 9 bases are shared with TRBD1. Germline CDR1 is SNHLY and CDR2 is FYNNEI. This CDR3 contains 16 residues. Germline trimming cut 5 bases from V and 1 base from J; bases unmatched to any gene: 6. The CDR3: CASSRTGESSYNEQFF. DNA of the CDR3: TGTGCCAGCAGTCGGACAGGGGAGTCATCCTACAATGAGCAGTTCTTC.

The rearrangement joins TRBV11-2 to TRBJ2-5; 8 nucleotides align to TRBD2. CDR1 SGHAT and CDR2 FQNNGV come from the germline V gene. J gave up 8 bases and V 6 bases, and 11 bases lay outside the gene matches. The CDR3 contains 14 residues. The CDR3 protein is CASSLDPGGSTQYF. CDR3 coding DNA: TGTGCCAGCAGTTTGGACCCGGGGGGGTCAACCCAGTACTTC.

This rearrangement joins TRBV16 to TRBJ1-1, with D uncertain. The CDR3 is made up of 12 amino acids. The germline V gene has CDR1 KGHSY and CDR2 FQNENV. V shed 2 bases and J shed 5 bases, with 6 bases lying between them. For the CDR3, the DNA is TGTGCCAGCAGCCAAATGGAGACTGAAGCTTTCTTT. Its protein product is CASSQMETEAFF.

This clonotype was seen at least ten times. The J gene is TRBJ1-1, the V gene TRBV5-6; TRBD1 matches 7 bases. From germline, CDR1 is SGHDT and CDR2 YYEEEE. The V gene end was trimmed by 2 bases and the J gene end by 3 bases; junction bases not matched to a gene: 7. This CDR3 contains 15 residues. CDR3 DNA sequence: TGTGCCAGCAGCTTTCACAGGGGTAGTGACACTGAAGCTTTCTTT. This encodes CASSFHRGSDTEAFF.

CDR3 amino acids: CSVGGQQGEKLFF. DNA for the CDR3: TGCAGCGTTGGGGGACAACAGGGTGAAAAACTGTTTTTT. V and J are TRBV29-1 and TRBJ1-4; weak D call: TRBD1 (6 bases). The germline V gene has CDR1 SQVTM and CDR2 ANQGSEA. The CDR3 sequence is 13 residues long. V lost 4 bases and J 7 bases, leaving 13 bases between the germline ends.

The chain carries TRBV27 and TRBJ1-5, with D uncertain. V was trimmed by 3 bases and J by 5 bases, leaving 8 bases between them. Germline V CDR1 and CDR2: MNHEY, SMNVEV (reference sequence). The CDR3 has 13 amino acids. CDR3 protein: CASSFTGYQPQHF. The CDR3 nucleotides are TGTGCCAGCAGTTTTACGGGCTATCAGCCCCAGCATTTT.

This clonotype was picked up one time. Germline and junction disagree at one end, which may indicate a read error. This chain uses TRBV27 with TRBJ2-7; possibly TRBD1 for D (5 bases). Germline loops: CDR1 MNHEY, CDR2 SMNVEV (reference sequence). This CDR3 contains 13 residues. CDR3 amino acids: CASGLSIGDEQYF. CDR3 DNA sequence: TGTGCCAGCGGTTTATCAATAGGGGACGAGCAGTACTTC.

This clonotype was picked up a small number of times. The V gene is TRBV23-1, the J gene TRBJ2-4; 11 nucleotides match TRBD2. TRBV23-1 belongs to the ORF category, with a function that is uncertain. CDR3 length: 17 residues. The ends lost 0 bases at V and 5 bases at J; junction bases unmatched: 6. CDR3 coding DNA: TGCGCCAGCAGTCAATCTCCTAGCGGGAGGCTGGAAAACATTCAGTACTTC. The encoded protein is CASSQSPSGRLENIQYF.

This clonotype came up a few times. The chain joins TRBV7-2 to TRBJ1-6; 9 bases fit TRBD1. Germline V gene sequence: CDR1 SGHTA, CDR2 FQGNSA. This CDR3 is 16 amino acids long. The J segment lost 5 bases and the V segment lost 2 bases, leaving 4 bases of the junction unmatched. The CDR3 protein is CASSLFGTGNNSPLHF. The CDR3 bases are TGTGCCAGCAGCTTATTTGGGACAGGGAATAATTCACCCCTCCACTTT.

The rearrangement links TRBV4-2 to TRBJ2-1; maybe TRBD2 (6 bases). The CDR3 totals 18 residues. Germline assignment: CDR1 LGHNA and CDR2 YNFKEQ. V lost 0 bases to trimming and J lost 0 bases, with 15 bases between them. In DNA, the CDR3 is TGTGCCAGCAGCCAAGATTGGGCTAGCGCCAGCTCCTACAATGAGCAGTTCTTC. Translating gives CASSQDWASASSYNEQFF.

This chain uses TRBV6-2 or TRBV6-3 with TRBJ1-2, with 7 nucleotides matching TRBD1. CDR3 length equals 15 residues. The junction had 14 bases not matched to a gene; V was cut back by 6 bases and J by 7 bases. Germline V lookup: CDR1 MNHEY, CDR2 SVGEGT. The CDR3 bases are TGTGCCAGCAGCCCCGGAGGGCAGGGGGAGCGTGGCTACACCTTC. The encoded protein is CASSPGGQGERGYTF.

The gene calls are TRBV10-3 and TRBJ1-1; possible D gene TRBD1, 6 bases. Trimming took 0 bases from V and 0 from J, leaving 8 bases between them. This CDR3 has 15 residues. Germline V CDR1 and CDR2: ENHRY, SYGVKD. CDR3 coding DNA: TGTGCCATCAGTGAGTCAAACAGGGTGAACACTGAAGCTTTCTTT. It yields the protein CAISESNRVNTEAFF.

This clonotype was picked up many times. The V and J genes are TRBV9 and TRBJ1-5, with 8 bases lining up with TRBD1. Losses at the gene ends were 0 bases for V and 3 bases for J; bases not matched to a gene: 2. The CDR3 covers 15 residues. The V gene's germline CDR1 is SGDLS and CDR2 YYNGEE. The CDR3 region has the DNA TGTGCCAGCAGCGTAGCAGGGGGCCTCAATCAGCCCCAGCATTTT. Its protein is CASSVAGGLNQPQHF. Variable domain in full (rest from reference TRBV9 and TRBJ1-5): DSGVTQTPKHLITATGQRVTLRCSPRSGDLSVYWYQQSLDQGLQFLIQYYNGEERAKGNILERFSAQQFPDLHSELNLSSLELGDSALYFCASSVAGGLNQPQHFGDGTRLSIL.